The 29 T cell receptor beta chains below come from one sample, sequenced in a study of blood T cell repertoires in COVID-19. Clones were read by immunoSEQ multiplex PCR, and TCRdb kept only the in-frame ones, dropping some. Among about 140,000 clones listed, 88% were seen once. The source material was peripheral blood. Receptors were obtained from a man in his 60s with active or convalescent COVID-19.

This sequence joins TRBV7-3 and TRBJ2-1, with TRBD2 identical over 7 bases. V trimming: 1 base; J trimming: 5 bases; junction bases outside the gene matches: 5. Per germline, CDR1 SGHTA and CDR2 FQGTGA. The CDR3 runs to 15 residues. The CDR3 DNA sequence: TGTGCCAGCAGCTTAATGGGGACTATCGACAATGAGCAGTTCTTC. It codes for CASSLMGTIDNEQFF. The complete variable domain, with remaining parts taken from reference TRBV7-3 and TRBJ2-1, reads GAGVSQTPSNKVTEKGKYVELRCDPISGHTALYWYRQSLGQGPEFLIYFQGTGAADDSGLPNDRFFAVRPEGSVSTLKIQRTERGDSAVYLCASSLMGTIDNEQFFGPGTRLTVL.

The V and J genes are TRBV5-8 and TRBJ2-1; TRBD1 aligns across 8 bases. Germline CDR1 SGHTS, CDR2 YDEGEE. The CDR3 is made up of 18 amino acids. The V segment lost 0 bases and the J segment 0 bases; nucleotides outside the gene matches: 8. The CDR3 DNA sequence: TGTGCCAGCAGCTTGGCTGGACAGGGTCTAAGCTCCTACAATGAGCAGTTCTTC. Translating it yields CASSLAGQGLSSYNEQFF.

This CDR3 reads CASSAMTSGGPTDTQYF. CDR3 bases: TGCGCCAGCAGCGCCATGACTAGCGGGGGGCCCACAGATACGCAGTATTTT. The chain links TRBV5-1 to TRBJ2-3; 13 bases fit TRBD2. The length of the CDR3 is 17 residues. Trimming cost V 4 bases and J 2 bases; bases outside gene matches: 7. CDR1 is SGHRS, CDR2 YFSETQ, per germline. The whole variable domain, filled in from reference TRBV5-1 and TRBJ2-3, reads KAGVTQTPRYLIKTRGQQVTLSCSPISGHRSVSWYQQTPGQGLQFLFEYFSETQRNKGNFPGRFSGRQFSNSRSEMNVSTLELGDSALYLCASSAMTSGGPTDTQYFGPGTRLTVL.

The rearrangement links TRBV9 to TRBJ1-1; the D is unclear. CDR3 length: 15 residues. The germline V gene has CDR1 SGDLS and CDR2 YYNGEE. Between the trimmed V and J ends, which lost 3 bases and 1 base, there was a span of 13 bases. CDR3 coding DNA: TGTGCCAGCAGCGGCCTCTCGGCGGCGAACACTGAAGCTTTCTTT. It is translated as CASSGLSAANTEAFF.

This chain connects TRBV5-1 to TRBJ2-1; 14 nucleotides match TRBD2. V was pared by 4 bases and J by 7 bases, with 10 bases of the junction left unmatched. There are 17 residues in the CDR3. Germline-derived CDR1 and CDR2 are SGHRS and YFSETQ. CDR3 sequence (DNA): TGCGCCAGCAGCCAGTTGCCCGGGACTAGCGGGAGTAATGAGCAGTTCTTC. Protein: CASSQLPGTSGSNEQFF.

This CDR3 reads CASSRVQGAHTQYF. Written as DNA, the CDR3 is TGTGCCAGCAGCAGAGTACAGGGGGCTCATACGCAGTATTTT. The chain couples TRBV21-1 to TRBJ2-3; the D call in the table, TRBD1, was not verified against the DNA. TRBV21-1 corresponds to a pseudogene. The CDR3 loop spans 14 amino acids.

The rearrangement uses TRBV10-2 and TRBJ2-3, with D uncertain. The CDR3 totals 11 residues. Germline V lookup: CDR1 WSHSY, CDR2 SAAADI. V was clipped by 6 bases and J by 2 bases, with 3 bases between them. The CDR3, as DNA: TGCGCCAGCAGCTTCACAGATACGCAGTATTTT. It translates to CASSFTDTQYF.

The chain carries TRBV2 and TRBJ2-3; the match to TRBD1 covers 11 bases. After removal of 8 bases from V and 4 bases from J, the junction contained 5 bases not matched to a gene. CDR1 is SNHLY, CDR2 FYNNEI, per germline. CDR3 length equals 14 residues. This CDR3 is CASSSGQGADTQYF. DNA for the CDR3: TGTGCCAGCTCCTCGGGACAGGGGGCAGATACGCAGTATTTT. Based on the CDR3 plus reference TRBV2 and TRBJ2-3, the full variable domain is EPEVTQTPSHQVTQMGQEVILRCVPISNHLYFYWYRQILGQKVEFLVSFYNNEISEKSEIFDDQFSVERPDGSNFTLKIRSTKLEDSAMYFCASSSGQGADTQYFGPGTRLTVL.

This chain joins TRBV6-5 and TRBJ2-5; tentative D call: TRBD1 (7 bases). Germline assignment: CDR1 MNHEY and CDR2 SVGAGI. The CDR3 runs 15 residues. V was shortened by 6 bases and J by 5 bases, with 19 bases between the two germline ends. The CDR3 DNA follows: TGTGCCAGCAGCAACAGGGGAGGCTCATGGGAGACCCAGTACTTC. This gives the protein CASSNRGGSWETQYF.

V gene TRBV11-2 combines with J gene TRBJ2-4; 9 bases map to TRBD2. The CDR3 has 19 residues. CDR1 and CDR2 (germline): SGHAT, FQNNGV. Trimming removed 1 base from V and 1 base from J; junction bases left unmatched: 11. The CDR3 DNA reads as TGTGCCAGCAGCTTAGGCCTACTAGCGGGCTATGGGGCCAAAAACATTCAGTACTTC. Residues: CASSLGLLAGYGAKNIQYF.

The V and J genes are TRBV6-5 and TRBJ2-7; 12 nucleotides line up with TRBD2. Trimming at V came to 5 bases and at J to 4 bases, leaving 3 bases not matched to a gene. The CDR3 is made up of 14 amino acids. Germline values: CDR1 MNHEY, CDR2 SVGAGI. CDR3 in amino acids: CASSQLAGGYEQYF. The CDR3 nucleotides read TGTGCCAGCAGTCAACTAGCGGGAGGTTACGAGCAGTACTTC.

The chain joins TRBV7-9 to TRBJ2-2; 7 bases are shared with TRBD2. Germline trimming cut 2 bases from V and 4 bases from J; bases unmatched to any gene: 4. Germline V gene lookup returns CDR1 SEHNR and CDR2 FQNEAQ (reference sequence). This CDR3 has 15 amino acids. The CDR3 DNA reads TGTGCCAGCAGCTTAAGGAGGGAGGGCACCGGGGAGCTGTTTTTT. It yields the protein CASSLRREGTGELFF.

The genes are TRBV5-4 and TRBJ2-2, with D maybe TRBD1 (7 bases). CDR3 length: 17 residues. The V and J ends lost 4 bases and 4 bases respectively, with 20 bases between them. Germline V gene sequence: CDR1 SGHNT, CDR2 YYREEE (reference sequence). The CDR3 DNA is TGTGCCAGCAGCCCACTCGGAGGGGGCGCATCCACCGGGGAGCTGTTTTTT. Its translation: CASSPLGGGASTGELFF. Full variable domain (missing parts from reference TRBV5-4 and TRBJ2-2): ETGVTQSPTHLIKTRGQQVTLRCSSQSGHNTVSWYQQALGQGPQFIFQYYREEENGRGNFPPRFSGLQFPNYSSELNVNALELDDSALYLCASSPLGGGASTGELFFGEGSRLTVL.

The CDR3 sequence is CASSAAGRIEAFF. In nucleotides, the CDR3 is TGTGCCAGTAGTGCCGCGGGACGGATTGAAGCTTTCTTT. The rearrangement joins TRBV19 to TRBJ1-1; D might be TRBD1 (5 bases). V lost 5 bases and J lost 7, with 14 bases in between. The germline V gene encodes CDR1 LNHDA and CDR2 SQIVND (reference sequence). This CDR3 spans 13 amino acids.

J is TRBJ1-2 and V is TRBV30, with D possibly matching TRBD1 (5 bases). This CDR3 spans 14 amino acids. Germline CDR1 reads GTSNPN; CDR2 reads SVGIG (reference sequence). V was clipped by 2 bases and J by 3 bases, with 13 bases between them. The CDR3: CAWSPGGAYYGYTF. The CDR3 region has the DNA TGTGCCTGGAGTCCAGGCGGGGCCTACTATGGCTACACCTTC.

The chain employs TRBV15 and TRBJ2-4; possibly TRBD1 for D (5 bases). The CDR3 length is 13 residues. Trimming pared 5 bases from V and 6 bases from J, leaving 11 bases between. Per the germline V gene, CDR1 is LNHNV and CDR2 is YYDKDF (reference sequence). The CDR3 coding sequence is TGTGCCACCAGCCCCCGGACACTAAACATTCAGTACTTC. It yields the protein CATSPRTLNIQYF. The full variable domain, completed using reference TRBV15 and TRBJ2-4, is DAMVIQNPRYQVTQFGKPVTLSCSQTLNHNVMYWYQQKSSQAPKLLFHYYDKDFNNEADTPDNFQSRRPNTSFCFLDIRSPGLGDTAMYLCATSPRTLNIQYFGAGTRLSVL.

The chain carries TRBV27 and TRBJ2-2; no definite D call. Deletions cut 3 bases from V and 0 bases from J, with 8 bases between. Per germline, CDR1 MNHEY and CDR2 SMNVEV (reference sequence). This CDR3 is 15 amino acids long. DNA for the CDR3: TGTGCCAGCAGTTTTGGCAACGCGAACACCGGGGAGCTGTTTTTT. As protein: CASSFGNANTGELFF.

The CDR3 region is CASRGRGADEQFF. The CDR3 DNA reads as TGTGCCAGCAGAGGTCGAGGAGCAGATGAGCAGTTCTTC. The chain recombines TRBV11-3 with TRBJ2-1, with no clear D. The CDR3 is 13 amino acids. V shed 6 bases and J shed 8 bases, with 14 bases lying between them. Germline values: CDR1 SGHNT, CDR2 YENEEA.

The chain links TRBV4-1 to TRBJ1-5, with 7 bases that match TRBD1. The CDR3 covers 16 residues. Trimming removed 0 bases from V and 7 bases from J; junction bases left unmatched: 9. Germline V gives CDR1 MGHRA, CDR2 YSYEKL. Written as DNA, the CDR3 is TGCGCCAGCAGCCAAGACCCAGGACAGGCTCACCAGCCCCAGCATTTT. Translation gives CASSQDPGQAHQPQHF.

The gene calls are TRBV21-1 and TRBJ2-7; the DNA was not used to check the table's D call, TRBD2. TRBV21-1 corresponds to a pseudogene. The CDR3 is made up of 15 amino acids. The CDR3 sequence is CASSACGGRPYEQYF. The CDR3 DNA is TGTGCCAGCAGCGCGTGCGGGGGGAGGCCCTACGAGCAGTACTTC.

This clone was seen just once. The same CDR3 arises from other DNA sequences in this sample as well. V gene TRBV29-1 combines with J gene TRBJ1-1; D gene ambiguous. This CDR3 comprises 11 residues. The V end lost 6 bases, the J end lost 1 base, and 6 bases lay between the germline ends. Germline values: CDR1 SQVTM, CDR2 ANQGSEA. The DNA of the CDR3 is TGCAGCGTCCGGGGGAACACTGAAGCTTTCTTT. Translating gives CSVRGNTEAFF.

This clone was counted once. The chain is built from TRBV7-6 and TRBJ1-1, with no clear D. Germline lookup yields CDR1 SGHVS and CDR2 FNYEAQ. CDR3 length equals 14 residues. Trimming removed 5 bases from V and 3 bases from J, with 13 bases in between. The CDR3 protein is CASSLKRSDTEAFF. The CDR3 DNA reads TGTGCCAGCAGCCTTAAGAGGTCGGACACTGAAGCTTTCTTT.

The V and J genes are TRBV27 and TRBJ2-3; D is uncertain. The CDR3 consists of 14 residues. Germline assignment: CDR1 MNHEY and CDR2 SMNVEV (reference sequence). V was clipped by 0 bases and J by 7 bases, with 11 bases between them. This chain's CDR3 is CASSLSSAVNTQYF. CDR3 coding DNA: TGTGCCAGCAGTTTATCGTCGGCGGTTAATACGCAGTATTTT.

The V and J genes are TRBV28 and TRBJ1-4; maybe TRBD1 (5 bases). Germline V lookup: CDR1 MDHEN, CDR2 SYDVKM. V shed 8 bases and J shed 4 bases, with 8 bases lying between them. CDR3 length: 12 residues. The CDR3: CASGGINEKLFF. CDR3 coding DNA: TGTGCCAGCGGGGGGATTAATGAAAAACTGTTTTTT. Supplemented by reference TRBV28 and TRBJ1-4, the full variable domain reads DVKVTQSSRYLVKRTGEKVFLECVQDMDHENMFWYRQDPGLGLRLIYFSYDVKMKEKGDIPEGYSVSREKKERFSLILESASTNQTSMYLCASGGINEKLFFGSGTQLSVL.

This clone was observed a single time. The chain couples TRBV24-1 to TRBJ2-3; 9 bases are a match to TRBD1. CDR1 KGHDR and CDR2 SFDVKD come from the germline V gene. The CDR3 covers 15 residues. J was trimmed by 3 bases and V by 3 bases; bases with no gene match: 3. The CDR3: CATSDRDRDTDTQYF. CDR3 sequence (DNA): TGTGCCACCAGTGATCGGGACAGGGATACAGATACGCAGTATTTT.

The chain employs TRBV5-4 and TRBJ2-1, with TRBD2 identical over 8 bases. Per the germline V gene, CDR1 is SGHNT and CDR2 is YYREEE (reference sequence). With V trimmed by 4 bases and J by 2 bases, 5 bases remained unmatched. CDR3 length: 15 amino acids. CDR3 amino acids: CASSLKRETYNEQFF. The CDR3 nucleotides read TGTGCCAGCAGCCTCAAGCGGGAGACCTACAATGAGCAGTTCTTC.

The chain is built from TRBV3-1 (or the pseudogene TRBV3-2) and TRBJ1-5, with D unclear. The CDR3 totals 14 residues. Trimming removed 1 base at V and 1 base at J, with 5 bases between. Per the germline V gene, CDR1 is LGHDT and CDR2 is YNNKEL (reference sequence). The CDR3 coding sequence is TGTGCCAGCAGCCAAGCCCAGAGCAATCAGCCCCAGCATTTT. Encoded protein: CASSQAQSNQPQHF.

The chain uses TRBV5-1 and TRBJ1-1; no clear D. V lost 6 bases and J 1 base, leaving 13 bases between the germline ends. The CDR3 contains 14 residues. Germline CDR1 SGHRS, CDR2 YFSETQ. In DNA form, the CDR3 reads TGCGCCAGCAACGGGAGAGGGTGGAACACTGAAGCTTTCTTT. Residues: CASNGRGWNTEAFF.

This clone has just a few counts. The V gene is TRBV11-2, the J gene TRBJ2-3; 9 bases map to TRBD2. V shed 5 bases and J 1 base; nucleotides not matched to a gene: 16. Germline V gene lookup returns CDR1 SGHAT and CDR2 FQNNGV. This CDR3 has 19 residues. Written as DNA, the CDR3 is TGTGCCAGCAGCCCAGGGAGGTCCCAGCGGGGGGAGGGCACAGATACGCAGTATTTT. Its protein product is CASSPGRSQRGEGTDTQYF.